One and the same sample provided the 19 T cell receptor beta chains below, sequenced in a study of blood T cell repertoires in COVID-19. Assay: immunoSEQ multiplex PCR; the TCRdb copy retains only in-frame clones and omits some. The data hold 310,000 or so clones, with roughly nine tenths observed a single time. The sequenced sample was peripheral blood. Receptors were obtained from a woman aged 45-65 years who had recovered from COVID-19.

This chain connects TRBV5-5 to TRBJ1-1; 10 nucleotides line up with TRBD1. Germline V gene lookup returns CDR1 SGHKS and CDR2 YYEKEE (reference sequence). The CDR3 sequence is 17 residues long. With V trimmed by 4 bases and J by 4 bases, 13 bases remained unmatched. DNA for the CDR3: TGTGCCAGCAGCCCGGGACAGGGGCCCTTTGTGAGCACTGAAGCTTTCTTT. It encodes CASSPGQGPFVSTEAFF. The whole variable domain, remainder taken from reference TRBV5-5 and TRBJ1-1, is DAGVTQSPTHLIKTRGQQVTLRCSPISGHKSVSWYQQVLGQGPQFIFQYYEKEERGRGNFPDRFSARQFPNYSSELNVNALLLGDSALYLCASSPGQGPFVSTEAFFGQGTRLTVV.

This clone showed up just once. V usage is TRBV5-1 and J usage is TRBJ1-6, with D possibly matching TRBD1 (6 bases). The length of the CDR3 is 15 residues. Germline V gene sequence: CDR1 SGHRS, CDR2 YFSETQ. Trimming left V 2 bases short and J 9 bases short, with 15 bases between. CDR3 region: CASSFNQGMGSPLHF. CDR3 coding DNA: TGCGCCAGCAGCTTCAATCAGGGGATGGGTTCACCCCTCCACTTT.

The chain is built from TRBV10-1 and TRBJ1-5, with TRBD1 matching 8 bases. Germline V gene data show CDR1 as WNHNN and CDR2 as SYGVQD (reference sequence). Trimming removed 9 bases from V and 7 bases from J; junction bases left unmatched: 5. The CDR3 spans 12 residues. CDR3 residues: CARDRERQPQHF. In DNA form, the CDR3 reads TGCGCCAGGGACAGGGAAAGACAGCCCCAGCATTTT.

This rearrangement joins TRBV19 to TRBJ1-1; D not certain. Trimming cost V 2 bases and J 5 bases, with 12 bases left between them. The CDR3 spans 14 residues. CDR1 is LNHDA and CDR2 is SQIVND in the germline V gene (reference sequence). The CDR3 DNA reads TGTGCCAGTAGTATATTAGCTGGGTGGACTGAAGCTTTCTTT. Amino acid sequence: CASSILAGWTEAFF. The variable domain in full, completed from reference TRBV19 and TRBJ1-1, reads DGGITQSPKYLFRKEGQNVTLSCEQNLNHDAMYWYRQDPGQGLRLIYYSQIVNDFQKGDIAEGYSVSREKKESFPLTVTSAQKNPTAFYLCASSILAGWTEAFFGQGTRLTVV.

The rearrangement joins TRBV19 to TRBJ2-7; maybe TRBD1 (5 bases). CDR1 LNHDA and CDR2 SQIVND come from the germline V gene (reference sequence). The CDR3 sequence is 13 residues long. V lost 2 bases and J 6 bases, leaving 11 bases between the germline ends. CDR3 loop: CASSILGAGEQYF. CDR3 in DNA: TGTGCCAGTAGTATATTAGGGGCCGGCGAGCAGTACTTC.

The chain employs TRBV27 and TRBJ2-2; 7 nucleotides match TRBD2. The V segment lost 5 bases and the J segment 5 bases; nucleotides outside the gene matches: 11. The length of the CDR3 is 16 residues. CDR1 and CDR2 from the germline V gene are MNHEY and SMNVEV (reference sequence). Written as DNA, the CDR3 is TGTGCCAGCAGTCCCCAAGGACTAGGTGTGACCGGGGAGCTGTTTTTT. As protein: CASSPQGLGVTGELFF.

This clone was seen many times. V and J are TRBV30 and TRBJ2-1; 10 bases agree with TRBD2. Germline V gene sequence: CDR1 GTSNPN, CDR2 SVGIG (reference sequence). The V and J ends lost 3 bases and 5 bases, in that order; junction bases with no gene match: 10. The CDR3 extends over 16 amino acids. This chain's CDR3 is CAWRTSGSQRDNEQFF. CDR3 coding DNA: TGTGCCTGGAGGACTAGCGGGTCCCAACGCGACAATGAGCAGTTCTTC.

The CDR3 loop reads CASSLTQAKGYTF. The CDR3 DNA follows: TGTGCCAGCAGCTTAACCCAAGCAAAGGGCTACACCTTC. The chain couples TRBV7-2 to TRBJ1-2; D call uncertain. Germline V gives CDR1 SGHTA, CDR2 FQGNSA. V shed 2 bases and J shed 8 bases, with 12 bases lying between them. The CDR3 spans 13 residues.

V and J are TRBV6-2 or TRBV6-3 and TRBJ1-1, with TRBD1 as a possible D gene (5 bases). The length of the CDR3 is 13 residues. The germline V gene has CDR1 MNHEY and CDR2 SVGEGT. V was trimmed by 6 bases and J by 5 bases, leaving 13 bases between them. The chain's CDR3 is CASSLQGWTEAFF. CDR3 DNA sequence: TGTGCCAGCAGCCTTCAGGGTTGGACTGAAGCTTTCTTT.

V usage is TRBV28 and J usage is TRBJ2-3; 9 nucleotides align to TRBD2. CDR3 length: 13 amino acids. The V gene end was trimmed by 6 bases and the J gene end by 4 bases; junction bases not matched to a gene: 2. CDR1 and CDR2 (germline): MDHEN, SYDVKM. CDR3: CASRGTSPDTQYF. The DNA of the CDR3 is TGTGCCAGCAGAGGGACTAGCCCAGATACGCAGTATTTT.

CDR3 bases: TGCGCCAGCAGCTTGGAGGGGGTCGAGCCTGAAGCTTTCTTT. The encoded protein is CASSLEGVEPEAFF. The chain joins TRBV5-1 to TRBJ1-1; maybe TRBD1 (6 bases). Germline values: CDR1 SGHRS, CDR2 YFSETQ. The V and J ends lost 0 bases and 6 bases respectively, with 12 bases between them. The CDR3 has 14 amino acids.

V is TRBV6-1 and J is TRBJ2-5; tentatively, D is TRBD1 (6 bases). V was pared by 1 base and J by 5 bases, with 11 bases between. The germline gives CDR1 MNHNS, CDR2 SASEGT. This CDR3 comprises 14 residues. Here the CDR3 reads CASSEGGGGETQYF. The CDR3 coding sequence is TGTGCCAGCAGTGAAGGAGGGGGTGGGGAGACCCAGTACTTC.

CDR3 DNA sequence: TGTGCCAGCAGCCAAAGGGACAGGGTTTCATCGGAGCAGTACTTC. It yields the protein CASSQRDRVSSEQYF. This chain links TRBV27 with TRBJ2-7; TRBD1 aligns across 9 bases. The CDR3 totals 15 residues. The germline V gene encodes CDR1 MNHEY and CDR2 SMNVEV (reference sequence). The V segment lost 6 bases and the J segment 7 bases; nucleotides outside the gene matches: 13.

CDR3 protein: CASSLGTGTRNEQFF. The CDR3 DNA sequence: TGTGCCAGCAGCTTAGGGACAGGGACGAGGAATGAGCAGTTCTTC. V gene TRBV7-9 combines with J gene TRBJ2-1, with 8 bases identical to TRBD1. V shed 1 base, J shed 7 bases, and the junction held 6 bases outside the gene matches. The length of the CDR3 is 15 residues. In germline, CDR1 is SEHNR, CDR2 FQNEAQ (reference sequence). The full variable domain, in which reference TRBV7-9 and TRBJ2-1 provide the parts outside the CDR3, is DTGVSQNPRHKITKRGQNVTFRCDPISEHNRLYWYRQTLGQGPEFLTYFQNEAQLEKSRLLSDRFSAERPKGSFSTLEIQRTEQGDSAMYLCASSLGTGTRNEQFFGPGTRLTVL.

CDR3 DNA sequence: TGTGCTAGTGGTTTGAGGCCAGGGCGTTACACTGAAGCTTTCTTT. Translating it yields CASGLRPGRYTEAFF. The chain has TRBV12-5 and TRBJ1-1; tentatively, D is TRBD1 (5 bases). This CDR3 contains 15 residues. V lost 2 bases and J 3 bases, leaving 13 bases between the germline ends. Germline CDR1 reads LGHNT; CDR2 reads FRNRAP.

This clone was counted between two and nine times. The rearrangement links TRBV19 to TRBJ2-1; 12 nucleotides align to TRBD2. V trimming: 3 bases; J trimming: 7 bases; junction bases outside the gene matches: 4. This CDR3 is 15 amino acids long. Germline CDR1 reads LNHDA; CDR2 reads SQIVND (reference sequence). DNA for the CDR3: TGTGCCAGTAGTATTCGGACTAGCGGGGTTAATGAGCAGTTCTTC. Residues: CASSIRTSGVNEQFF. Full variable domain (missing parts from reference TRBV19 and TRBJ2-1): DGGITQSPKYLFRKEGQNVTLSCEQNLNHDAMYWYRQDPGQGLRLIYYSQIVNDFQKGDIAEGYSVSREKKESFPLTVTSAQKNPTAFYLCASSIRTSGVNEQFFGPGTRLTVL.

This clone was found a few times. The V and J genes are TRBV11-2 and TRBJ1-1; possibly TRBD1 for D (6 bases). Trimming removed 1 base at V and 4 bases at J, with 10 bases between. The CDR3 runs to 14 residues. Looked up from germline, CDR1 is SGHAT and CDR2 is FQNNGV. CDR3 nucleotides: TGTGCCAGCAGCTTAGTGCGGGGGCGCACTGAAGCTTTCTTT. Residues: CASSLVRGRTEAFF.

The chain joins TRBV5-1 to TRBJ1-2; 7 bases map to TRBD1. The germline CDR1 and CDR2 sequences are SGHRS and YFSETQ. V trimming: 2 bases; J trimming: 2 bases; junction bases outside the gene matches: 3. The CDR3 runs to 14 residues. CDR3 amino acids: CASSFEGANYGYTF. The CDR3 nucleotides are TGCGCCAGCAGCTTCGAGGGGGCAAACTATGGCTACACCTTC.

The chain employs TRBV28 and TRBJ1-2; D is unresolved. V was clipped by 6 bases and J by 8 bases, with 16 bases between them. Germline CDR1 MDHEN, CDR2 SYDVKM. The CDR3 has 13 amino acids. CDR3 loop: CASRPPGPRGYTF. For the CDR3, the DNA is TGTGCCAGCAGACCTCCGGGTCCGAGGGGCTACACCTTC.